This paragraph reports one T cell receptor beta chain. The antigen remains undetermined. The data belong to a study of cytomegalovirus exposure and HLA in healthy donors. Study observations and caveats: Differences between HLA loci emerged in a later analysis of TCR association rates, with DRB1 most and HLA-C fewest. CMV antigen specificity was confirmed in vitro for three CMV-associated chains.

Germline V gene data show CDR1 as SGDLS and CDR2 as YYNGEE. With 4 bases removed from V and 8 bases from J, the gap between germline ends came to 18 bases. There are 15 residues in the CDR3. The PCR employed 60 Vbeta primers together with 13 Jbeta primers. The repertoire was sequenced with immunoSEQ multiplex PCR; TCRdb's copy has only in-frame clones and lacks some. The table includes 150,000 to 200,000 clones, roughly 78% detected once. This TCR derives from a woman aged 30 to 39 in good health and CMV-seropositive. Specimen: PBMCs. The V and J genes are TRBV9 and TRBJ1-4, with a possible D match to TRBD1 (6 bases). For the CDR3, the DNA is TGTGCCAGCAGCACACCACAGGGAGGGAACGAAAAACTGTTTTTT. Protein product: CASSTPQGGNEKLFF.